This T cell receptor beta chain derives from a study of technical replicates of blood from a few donors. This CDR3 has 13 amino acids. V was shortened by 5 bases and J by 6 bases, with 12 bases between the two germline ends. The germline V gene encodes CDR1 MNHEY and CDR2 SMNVEV (reference sequence). Profiling relied on immunoSEQ multiplex PCR, and the TCRdb table lists in-frame clones only, not all of them. The repertoire holds 85,000 to 100,000 clones, with 80% to 95% as singletons. The TCR originated in a human donor in good health. The source material was T cells isolated from PBMCs. V and J are TRBV27 and TRBJ2-3; D remains ambiguous. The CDR3 nucleotides read TGTGCCAGCAGTCCCGCTCGGCGGGATACGCAGTATTTT. Encoded protein: CASSPARRDTQYF.